These T cell receptor beta chains were read from a single sample in a study of blood T cell repertoires in COVID-19. Using immunoSEQ multiplex PCR, the repertoire was profiled, and TCRdb retains in-frame clones only, with some absent. Among about 130,000 clones listed, 65% to 90% were seen once. Sequencing used PBMCs or T cells enriched from blood (not recorded which). Receptors were obtained from a woman aged 45-59 years who had recovered from COVID-19. The CDR3 runs from the conserved cysteine through the conserved F or W. The D gene is left open where the match is weak. Size tells how often a clone was seen (once, few, many) or the class of an expanded clone, and some rows leave it out.

CDR3nt | CDR3aa | abundance | j_gene | v_gene | d_gene
TGTGCCAGCAACCCGGACATTTCGAACACCGGGGAGCTGTTTTTT | CASNPDISNTGELFF | NA | TRBJ2-2 | TRBV5-6 | NA
TGTGCCAGCAGCTTAGCCGCAGGGTGGGGTGGCTACACCTTC | CASSLAAGWGGYTF | NA | TRBJ1-2 | TRBV7-8 | NA
TGTGCCAGCAGCTCAACACCCAGGGGGACCGGGGAGCTGTTTTTT | CASSSTPRGTGELFF | NA | TRBJ2-2 | TRBV13 | TRBD1
TGTGCCAGCAGTCCGACGATAGGGGGCGAGGAGCAGTACTTC | CASSPTIGGEEQYF | NA | TRBJ2-7 | TRBV6-5 | TRBD1
TGTGCCAGCAGCCCCCGTCCCGGGACAGGGAACACTGAAGCTTTCTTT | CASSPRPGTGNTEAFF | NA | TRBJ1-1 | TRBV9 | TRBD1
TGCGCCAGCAGCTTGGACAGAGACTATGGCTACACCTTC | CASSLDRDYGYTF | few | TRBJ1-2 | TRBV5-1 | NA
TGTGCCAGCAGCTCGGGACAGTTGAACACTGAAGCTTTCTTT | CASSSGQLNTEAFF | NA | TRBJ1-1 | TRBV7-3 | TRBD1
TGTGCCAGTAGTATACCGGGACAGACCTTCAATCAGCCCCAGCATTTT | CASSIPGQTFNQPQHF | NA | TRBJ1-5 | TRBV19 | TRBD1
TGTGCCAGCAGCTTAGAGCGGGGATACAATGAGCAGTTCTTC | CASSLERGYNEQFF | NA | TRBJ2-1 | TRBV7-2 | TRBD2
TGTGCCAGCAGCTTAACAGGGACAACCACTGAAGCTTTCTTT | CASSLTGTTTEAFF | few | TRBJ1-1 | TRBV7-2 | NA
TGCGCCAGCAGCCAAGGGACAGGGAACAATGAGCAGTTCTTC | CASSQGTGNNEQFF | NA | TRBJ2-1 | TRBV4-1 | TRBD1
TGTGCCAGCAGTTACCCCGGGGGGATTGAAGCTTTCTTT | CASSYPGGIEAFF | NA | TRBJ1-1 | TRBV6-5 | NA
TGTGCCACCAGCAGAGATCGTACAACCGGGGAGCTGTTTTTT | CATSRDRTTGELFF | NA | TRBJ2-2 | TRBV15 | NA
TGTGCCAGCAGTTACTCGGCTAGCATCGAGACCCAGTACTTC | CASSYSASIETQYF | NA | TRBJ2-5 | TRBV6-5 | NA
TGTGCTAGTGGTTTAGACGGGAACAGCTACCAAGAGACCCAGTACTTC | CASGLDGNSYQETQYF | NA | TRBJ2-5 | TRBV12-5 | NA
TGTGCCAGCAGTTACTCTGCGGGGGGGCCCGAGTTCTTC | CASSYSAGGPEFF | NA | TRBJ2-1 | TRBV6-2/TRBV6-3 | TRBD2
TGTGCCAGCAGCTTAACGTCGGCAGGGGGAATGGGTGGCTACACCTTC | CASSLTSAGGMGGYTF | few | TRBJ1-2 | TRBV7-3 | TRBD1
TGTGCCAGCTCACCAATAAGCCTGGGCCTCTCTGGAAACACCATATATTTT | CASSPISLGLSGNTIYF | NA | TRBJ1-3 | TRBV18 | NA
TGTGCCAGCAGCTTAGATATTCCATCGGCAGGGGACGTCCACGAGCAGTACTTC | CASSLDIPSAGDVHEQYF | NA | TRBJ2-7 | TRBV7-2 | NA
TGTGCTAGTGGTTTGGGGGGACACTTAGAAAAACTGTTTTTT | CASGLGGHLEKLFF | NA | TRBJ1-4 | TRBV12-5 | NA
TGTGCCAGCAGCAGCGTTTGGGGCCGGGACACCTATGGCTACACCTTC | CASSSVWGRDTYGYTF | NA | TRBJ1-2 | TRBV11-3 | NA
TGTGCCAGCAGCCACAGGCTTAGCAATCAGCCCCAGCATTTT | CASSHRLSNQPQHF | NA | TRBJ1-5 | TRBV28 | NA
TGTGCCAGCAGCGTAGACCCCTTGACAGGGATCTATGGCTACACCTTC | CASSVDPLTGIYGYTF | NA | TRBJ1-2 | TRBV9 | TRBD1
TGTGCCAGTAGTCCCTTAAACAGGGTCAACTATGGCTACACCTTC | CASSPLNRVNYGYTF | few | TRBJ1-2 | TRBV19 | NA
TGCGCCAGCAGTGCAGAAAACACCGGGGAGCTGTTTTTT | CASSAENTGELFF | NA | TRBJ2-2 | TRBV10-1 | NA
TGTGCCAGCAGCCCCGGACAAACCTCCTACGAGCAGTACTTC | CASSPGQTSYEQYF | NA | TRBJ2-7 | TRBV7-9 | NA
TGTGCCAGCAGCTGGCCAGGACAGCCCTACGAGCAGTACTTC | CASSWPGQPYEQYF | once | TRBJ2-7 | TRBV7-6 | NA
TGTGCCAGCAGCTCCCGGGACAGAATTACGAACACCGGGGAGCTGTTTTTT | CASSSRDRITNTGELFF | NA | TRBJ2-2 | TRBV7-9 | TRBD1
TGTGCCACCAGCATTCCTCAGGGGCCGCGGAGTGCTTTCTTT | CATSIPQGPRSAFF | NA | TRBJ1-1 | TRBV15 | NA
TGTGCCAGCAGCTTGACAGGGGGTTCCAATCAGCCCCAGCATTTT | CASSLTGGSNQPQHF | NA | TRBJ1-5 | TRBV11-2 | TRBD1
TGTGCCAGCGTTGCGGGTGGGCGGACTGAAGCTTTCTTT | CASVAGGRTEAFF | NA | TRBJ1-1 | TRBV11-2 | NA
TGCAGCGTTGAAGAACACGGGAGTTATGGCTACACCTTC | CSVEEHGSYGYTF | NA | TRBJ1-2 | TRBV29-1 | NA
TGCGCCAGCAGCCTTAACTCGAACACCGGGGAGCTGTTTTTT | CASSLNSNTGELFF | NA | TRBJ2-2 | TRBV5-1 | NA
TGTGCCAGCAGTCTTACCGACAGGTACAATGAGCAGTTCTTC | CASSLTDRYNEQFF | NA | TRBJ2-1 | TRBV27 | NA
TGTGCCAGCAGTGAATACGGGGGGGGCACAGATACGCAGTATTTT | CASSEYGGGTDTQYF | NA | TRBJ2-3 | TRBV6-1 | TRBD2
TGTGCCAGCCTGGGACAGGGGCGCGGTGAAGCTTTCTTT | CASLGQGRGEAFF | NA | TRBJ1-1 | TRBV3-1/TRBV3-2 | TRBD1
TGTGCCATCAGTGAGGGGACAGGGGTGTTTGGGGAGCAGTACTTC | CAISEGTGVFGEQYF | NA | TRBJ2-7 | TRBV10-3 | TRBD1
TGTGCCAGCATCTCCGGACAGGGGATAAACAATGAGCAGTTCTTC | CASISGQGINNEQFF | once | TRBJ2-1 | TRBV7-9 | TRBD1
TGTGCCAGCAGTTTTGGGACAGGGGGGCGGTCACCCCTCCACTTT | CASSFGTGGRSPLHF | NA | TRBJ1-6 | TRBV27 | TRBD1
TGTGCCAGCAGCACAGGGGGGGATCTTGTTGAAGCTTTCTTT | CASSTGGDLVEAFF | NA | TRBJ1-1 | TRBV9 | TRBD1
TGTGCCAGCAGATTTGTGGAGGAGCAGTTCTTC | CASRFVEEQFF | NA | TRBJ2-1 | TRBV27 | NA
TGTGCCAGCAGTTCATTTGAGACAGCCCCCCACACCTTC | CASSSFETAPHTF | NA | TRBJ1-2 | TRBV6-2/TRBV6-3 | NA
TGTGCCAGCAGCTTGGAGGGACAGAACCCCTACGAGCAGTACTTC | CASSLEGQNPYEQYF | once | TRBJ2-7 | TRBV5-5 | TRBD1